The 15 T cell receptor beta chains reported below all come from one sample, sequenced in a study of T cell repertoires in cytomegalovirus infection. TCRdb ran MiXCR on the reads and lists one entry per CDR3 protein. Altogether 80,000 to 95,000 distinct CDR3 sequences are present, less than 30% being singletons, with the ten largest covering approximately 71%. No antigens are known for them. This specimen consisted of CD8+ T cells from cultured PBMCs, obtained from culture after CMV antigen stimulation. These receptors originate from a human donor in good health (CMV status not recorded). Some clones in this sample may be carry-over from other donors' samples.

This sequence joins TRBV7-9 and TRBJ1-1; D is unresolved. Germline loops: CDR1 SEHNR, CDR2 FQNEAQ (reference sequence). The V end lost 5 bases, the J end lost 0 bases, and 13 bases lay between the germline ends. The CDR3 consists of 15 residues. The CDR3 loop reads CASSIGLAMNTEAFF. The CDR3, as DNA: TGTGCCAGCAGCATAGGGTTGGCCATGAACACTGAAGCTTTCTTT.

On this clonotype: The germline gene is not matched at one end of the junction; a read error may be the cause. The chain links TRBV15 to TRBJ2-7; 10 bases match TRBD2. The germline V gene encodes CDR1 LNHNV and CDR2 YYDKDF (reference sequence). This CDR3 region has 18 residues. CDR3: CATGRDLLAGVAGYEQYF. CDR3 in DNA: TGTGCCACCGGCAGAGATTTGCTAGCGGGGGTCGCTGGCTACGAGCAGTACTTC.

This clonotype has just a few counts. This rearrangement joins TRBV7-2 to TRBJ2-2; no clear D gene. V was clipped by 1 base and J by 5 bases, with 8 bases between them. The CDR3 covers 14 residues. Per the germline V gene, CDR1 is SGHTA and CDR2 is FQGNSA. CDR3 protein: CASSLVGPTGELFF. DNA of the CDR3: TGTGCCAGCAGCTTAGTTGGCCCAACCGGGGAGCTGTTTTTT.

The rearrangement joins TRBV5-1 to TRBJ1-4; maybe TRBD1 (5 bases). Germline assignment: CDR1 SGHRS and CDR2 YFSETQ. This CDR3 comprises 16 residues. The V end lost 0 bases, the J end lost 7 bases, and 16 bases lay between the germline ends. This CDR3 reads CASSLDFGGAGEKLFF. The CDR3 DNA follows: TGCGCCAGCAGCTTGGATTTCGGGGGAGCGGGTGAAAAACTGTTTTTT.

This clonotype was recorded at least ten times. The gene calls are TRBV2 and TRBJ1-1; unclear D gene. V lost 0 bases, J lost 4 bases, and 12 bases lay in between. CDR1 is SNHLY and CDR2 is FYNNEI in the germline V gene. The CDR3 consists of 15 residues. For the CDR3, the DNA is TGTGCCAGCAGTGAAGCGGTGGGAAGGCGCACTGAAGCTTTCTTT. It yields the protein CASSEAVGRRTEAFF.

This clonotype was found a few times. The J gene is TRBJ2-1, the V gene TRBV11-2; tentative D call: TRBD1 (5 bases). V gave up 1 base and J gave up 2 bases, with 12 bases separating them. The CDR3 is made up of 16 amino acids. Germline assignment: CDR1 SGHAT and CDR2 FQNNGV. CDR3 DNA sequence: TGTGCCAGCAGCTTAGTCATAGGGGTCCCCTACAATGAGCAGTTCTTC. This translates into CASSLVIGVPYNEQFF.

V is TRBV7-2 and J is TRBJ2-7; D may be TRBD1 (6 bases). The CDR3 sequence is 15 residues long. The germline CDR1 and CDR2 sequences are SGHTA and FQGNSA. The V end lost 1 base, the J end lost 0 bases, and 10 bases lay between the germline ends. The DNA for the CDR3 is TGTGCCAGCAGCTTAGGGAGACAGGTCTCCTACGAGCAGTACTTC. This encodes CASSLGRQVSYEQYF.

The chain's CDR3 is CASSPTGVLFRGYTF. The CDR3, as DNA: TGTGCCAGCAGCCCAACAGGGGTATTGTTTCGTGGCTACACCTTC. The V gene is TRBV7-9, the J gene TRBJ1-2; 7 nucleotides align to TRBD1. V shed 5 bases and J 7 bases; nucleotides not matched to a gene: 13. This CDR3 spans 15 amino acids. Germline V gene data show CDR1 as SEHNR and CDR2 as FQNEAQ (reference sequence).

The CDR3 DNA follows: TGTGCCATCAGTGAGTGGGGAGGGGAAGGGTCCCACGAGCAGTACTTC. It translates to CAISEWGGEGSHEQYF. This chain connects TRBV10-3 to TRBJ2-7, with 7 positions matching TRBD2. There are 16 residues in the CDR3. CDR1 is ENHRY and CDR2 is SYGVKD in the germline V gene. Trimming cost V 1 base and J 5 bases; bases outside gene matches: 11.

This clonotype was counted a few times. V gene TRBV6-5 combines with J gene TRBJ2-6, with D unresolved. V was cut by 6 bases and J by 1 base, with 10 bases left in between. CDR1 and CDR2 (germline): MNHEY, SVGAGI. The CDR3 runs 15 residues. The DNA for the CDR3 is TGTGCCAGCAGCGTTTCGACTTCTGGGGCCAACGTCCTGACTTTC. The encoded protein is CASSVSTSGANVLTF.

This clonotype showed up just a few times. This chain joins TRBV11-1 and TRBJ2-1; TRBD2 is a possible D gene (5 bases). V shed 4 bases and J shed 3 bases, with 10 bases lying between them. The V gene's germline CDR1 is SGHAT and CDR2 FQDESV (reference sequence). The CDR3 runs to 14 residues. CDR3 in amino acids: CASSSGSLYNEQFF. The CDR3 DNA sequence: TGTGCCAGCAGCTCGGGGAGTCTCTACAATGAGCAGTTCTTC. Supplemented by reference TRBV11-1 and TRBJ2-1, the full variable domain reads EAEVAQSPRYKITEKSQAVAFWCDPISGHATLYWYRQILGQGPELLVQFQDESVVDDSQLPKDRFSAERLKGVDSTLKIQPAELGDSAMYLCASSSGSLYNEQFFGPGTRLTVL.

This rearrangement joins TRBV11-2 to TRBJ1-3, with D uncertain. Germline V gene lookup returns CDR1 SGHAT and CDR2 FQNNGV. The CDR3 has 12 amino acids. V was clipped by 1 base and J by 8 bases, with 6 bases between them. CDR3 bases: TGTGCCAGCAGCTTAGCCGAGGACACCATATATTTT. This gives the protein CASSLAEDTIYF.

The chain links TRBV12-3 or TRBV12-4 to TRBJ2-7, with D possibly matching TRBD1 (5 bases). The CDR3 has 13 amino acids. The V gene lost 5 bases and the J gene lost 6 bases, with 14 bases spanning the gap. The DNA of the CDR3 is TGTGCCAGCAGTGCGACAGTGCCCTTCGAGCAGTACTTC. This gives the protein CASSATVPFEQYF.

The chain uses TRBV20-1 and TRBJ1-2, with TRBD1 as a possible D gene (6 bases). The CDR3 has 13 amino acids. Trimming pared 6 bases from V and 4 bases from J, leaving 15 bases between. CDR1 and CDR2 from the germline V gene are DFQATT and SNEGSKA (reference sequence). The CDR3 loop is CSADSGESYGYTF. CDR3 nucleotides: TGCAGTGCAGACTCAGGGGAGAGCTATGGCTACACCTTC.

V and J are TRBV7-9 and TRBJ1-2; D is uncertain. V lost 3 bases and J 6 bases, leaving 8 bases between the germline ends. CDR3 length: 12 amino acids. CDR1 and CDR2 from the germline V gene are SEHNR and FQNEAQ (reference sequence). The chain's CDR3 is CASSFDPHGYTF. The DNA for the CDR3 is TGTGCCAGCAGCTTCGACCCCCATGGCTACACCTTC.